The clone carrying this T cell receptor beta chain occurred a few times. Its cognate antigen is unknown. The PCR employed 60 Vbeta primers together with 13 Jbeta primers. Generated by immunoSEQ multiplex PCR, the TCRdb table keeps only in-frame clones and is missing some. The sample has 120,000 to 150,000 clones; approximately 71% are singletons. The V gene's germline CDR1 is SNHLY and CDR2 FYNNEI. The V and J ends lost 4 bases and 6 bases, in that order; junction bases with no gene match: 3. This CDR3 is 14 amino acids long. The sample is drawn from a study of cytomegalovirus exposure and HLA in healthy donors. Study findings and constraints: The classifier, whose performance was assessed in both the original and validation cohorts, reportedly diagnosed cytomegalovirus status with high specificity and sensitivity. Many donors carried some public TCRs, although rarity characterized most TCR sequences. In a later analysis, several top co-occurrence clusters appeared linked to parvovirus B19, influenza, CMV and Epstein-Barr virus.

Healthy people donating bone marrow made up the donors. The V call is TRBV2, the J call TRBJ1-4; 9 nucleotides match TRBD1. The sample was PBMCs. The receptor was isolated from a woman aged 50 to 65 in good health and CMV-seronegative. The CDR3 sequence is CASSVGTGYEKLFF. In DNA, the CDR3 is TGTGCCAGCAGTGTCGGGACAGGGTATGAAAAACTGTTTTTT.